This T cell receptor beta chain was sequenced during a study of technical replicates of blood from a few donors. The protocol was immunoSEQ multiplex PCR, while the TCRdb copy is restricted to in-frame clones and leaves out a portion. The repertoire holds more than 90,000 clones, with 90% to 97% as singletons. CDR1 is SGDLS and CDR2 is YYNGEE in the germline V gene. The V and J ends lost 2 bases and 1 base respectively, with 6 bases between them. There are 13 residues in the CDR3. The rearrangement links TRBV9 to TRBJ2-5; perhaps TRBD1 as D (6 bases). The sample was T cells isolated from PBMCs. This TCR was recovered from a human donor in good health. This CDR3 is CASSVTGQETQYF. In DNA, the CDR3 is TGTGCCAGCAGCGTGACAGGCCAAGAGACCCAGTACTTC.